This is a list of T cell receptor beta chains from one sample in a study of shared clonotypes between healthy human individuals. Clones were sequenced by immunoSEQ multiplex PCR, and TCRdb holds only the in-frame ones, with some missing. The table shows roughly 450,000 clones, with about four fifths occurring only once. The sequencing sample was made of PBMCs. The receptors shown here come from a middle-aged woman in good health. Some clones in this sample may be carry-over from other donors' samples. The CDR3 runs from the conserved cysteine through the conserved F or W. Each record gives: clone size, J gene, CDR3 length, D gene, V gene, CDR3 protein, CDR3 DNA. A D gene is named only where the DNA matches it firmly. Rows give clone size only sometimes, using once, few, many, or a class for an expanded clone.

>.|TRBJ2-2|15|.|TRBV5-1
CASSLGGLAVGELFF
TGCGCCAGCAGCTTGGGGGGGCTAGCCGTCGGGGAGCTGTTTTTT
>.|TRBJ1-1|15|TRBD1|TRBV5-6
CASSPKGALNTEAFF
TGTGCCAGCAGCCCGAAGGGGGCGTTGAACACTGAAGCTTTCTTT
>.|TRBJ2-1|16|.|TRBV11-2
CASSYSGTLFYNEQFF
TGTGCCAGCAGCTACTCAGGGACCCTGTTCTACAATGAGCAGTTCTTC
>many|TRBJ1-2|14|.|TRBV6-5
CASSSPGQWYGYTF
TGTGCCAGCAGTTCCCCAGGGCAGTGGTATGGCTACACCTTC
>.|TRBJ1-6|14|.|TRBV7-2
CASSLGDWSSPLHF
TGTGCCAGCAGCTTGGGGGACTGGAGTTCACCCCTCCACTTT
>.|TRBJ1-4|14|.|TRBV18
CASSPAPLGEKLFF
TGTGCCAGCTCACCCGCCCCTCTGGGTGAAAAACTGTTTTTT
>few|TRBJ1-1|13|.|TRBV28
CASSLGANTEAFF
TGTGCCAGCAGTTTAGGGGCCAACACTGAAGCTTTCTTT
>.|TRBJ2-3|17|.|TRBV9
CASSVATSGSGTDTQYF
TGTGCCAGCAGCGTAGCGACCTCGGGGTCGGGCACAGATACGCAGTATTTT
>few|TRBJ1-1|14|.|TRBV30
CAWSADREVTEAFF
TGTGCCTGGAGCGCCGATCGGGAAGTCACTGAAGCTTTCTTT
>.|TRBJ1-1|13|.|TRBV14
CASSLGGNTEAFF
TGTGCCAGCAGCCTGGGGGGGAACACTGAAGCTTTCTTT
>.|TRBJ2-3|14|TRBD2|TRBV7-9
CASSLAGNGDTQYF
TGTGCCAGCAGCCTAGCGGGAAATGGAGATACGCAGTATTTT
>once|TRBJ1-2|17|.|TRBV19
CASSIDRRRTETYGYTF
TGTGCCAGTAGTATAGATCGGCGAAGGACAGAAACATATGGCTACACCTTC
>.|TRBJ2-1|16|.|TRBV11-2
CASSFKPGLINNEQFF
TGTGCCAGCAGCTTCAAGCCGGGACTGATAAACAATGAGCAGTTCTTC
>.|TRBJ1-3|16|.|TRBV7-9
CASSLVLGARGNTIYF
TGTGCCAGCAGCTTAGTTCTCGGGGCCCGCGGAAACACCATATATTTT
>.|TRBJ2-5|13|.|TRBV7-8
CASSLVRGETQYF
TGTGCCAGCAGCTTAGTTAGGGGTGAGACCCAGTACTTC
>.|TRBJ2-1|11|.|TRBV7-2
CASSLTLRLFF
TGTGCCAGCAGCTTAACCCTCCGGCTGTTCTTC
>.|TRBJ1-1|15|.|TRBV19
CASSLRGQGRTEAFF
TGTGCCAGTAGCTTAAGGGGCCAGGGGAGGACTGAAGCTTTCTTT
>.|TRBJ2-3|17|TRBD2|TRBV5-1
CASSLGTSGRAVDTQYF
TGCGCCAGCAGCTTGGGGACTAGCGGGAGGGCCGTAGATACGCAGTATTTT
>few|TRBJ2-7|14|.|TRBV19
CASSDSPNSYEQYF
TGTGCCAGTAGCGACAGCCCCAACTCCTACGAGCAGTACTTC
>.|TRBJ1-2|14|.|TRBV10-3
CAISDRGTADGYTF
TGTGCCATCAGTGATAGAGGGACGGCGGATGGCTACACCTTC
>.|TRBJ2-7|15|.|TRBV5-1
CASSFSQAVAYEQYF
TGCGCCAGCAGCTTTAGTCAGGCGGTGGCCTACGAGCAGTACTTC
>.|TRBJ1-4|16|.|TRBV6-5
CASSYSFPGRGEKLFF
TGTGCCAGCAGTTACTCATTTCCGGGGAGAGGTGAAAAACTGTTTTTT
>.|TRBJ2-5|13|TRBD2|TRBV6-5
CASSTLAGGPQYF
TGTGCCAGCAGTACCCTAGCGGGAGGGCCCCAGTACTTC
>few|TRBJ2-7|15|.|TRBV9
CASSVEGNEYYEQYF
TGTGCCAGCAGCGTAGAAGGAAACGAGTACTACGAGCAGTACTTC
>.|TRBJ2-7|14|.|TRBV9
CASSVVARTYEQYF
TGTGCCAGCAGCGTAGTCGCCCGAACCTACGAGCAGTACTTC
>once|TRBJ2-1|14|.|TRBV4-3
CASSQPGAHNEQFF
TGCGCCAGCAGCCAACCCGGGGCCCACAATGAGCAGTTCTTC
>.|TRBJ1-5|16|.|TRBV19
CASSPRTDYSNQPQHF
TGTGCCAGTAGTCCTAGGACAGATTATAGCAATCAGCCCCAGCATTTT